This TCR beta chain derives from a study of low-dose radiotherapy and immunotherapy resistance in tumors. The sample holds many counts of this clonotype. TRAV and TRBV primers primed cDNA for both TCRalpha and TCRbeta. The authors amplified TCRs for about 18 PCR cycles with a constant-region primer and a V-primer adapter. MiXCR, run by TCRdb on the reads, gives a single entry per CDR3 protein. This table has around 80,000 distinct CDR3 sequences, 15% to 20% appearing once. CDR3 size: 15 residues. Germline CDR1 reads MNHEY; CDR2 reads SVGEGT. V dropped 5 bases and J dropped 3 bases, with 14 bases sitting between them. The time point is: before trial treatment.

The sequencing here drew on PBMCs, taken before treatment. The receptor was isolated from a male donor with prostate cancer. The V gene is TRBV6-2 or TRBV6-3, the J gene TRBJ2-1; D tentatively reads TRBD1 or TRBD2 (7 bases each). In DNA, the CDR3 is TGTGCCAGCAGTCATGACAGGGACTACTACAATGAGCAGTTCTTC. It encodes CASSHDRDYYNEQFF.